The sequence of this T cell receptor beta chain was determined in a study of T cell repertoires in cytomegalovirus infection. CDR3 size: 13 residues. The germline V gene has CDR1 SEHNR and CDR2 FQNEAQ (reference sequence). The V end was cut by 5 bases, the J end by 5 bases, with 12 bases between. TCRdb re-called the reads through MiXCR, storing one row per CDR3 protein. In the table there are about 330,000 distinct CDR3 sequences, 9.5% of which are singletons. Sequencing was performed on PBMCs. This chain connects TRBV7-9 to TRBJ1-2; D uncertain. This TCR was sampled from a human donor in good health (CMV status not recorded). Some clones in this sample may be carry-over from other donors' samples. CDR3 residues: CASSLSSDYGYTF. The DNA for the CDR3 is TGTGCCAGCAGCCTTTCTAGCGATTATGGCTACACCTTC.